One sample yielded the 18 T cell receptor beta chains listed below, sequenced in a study of response to subunit inactivated influenza vaccine. Via MiXCR, TCRdb re-called the RT-PCR reads, giving one row per CDR3 protein. The sample includes about half a million distinct CDR3 sequences, around 25% of them seen just once. Sequences were derived from CD4+ T cells sorted from PBMCs, sampled less than 6 days after vaccination. These receptors were taken from a man aged 50 to 59 who received an inactivated influenza vaccine.

Only a few counts were recorded for this clonotype. The V and J genes are TRBV29-1 and TRBJ2-7; D remains ambiguous. The CDR3 has 14 amino acids. Trimming pared 4 bases from V and 0 bases from J, leaving 13 bases between. From germline, CDR1 is SQVTM and CDR2 ANQGSEA. The CDR3 loop is CSVGSGVSSYEQYF. CDR3 DNA sequence: TGCAGCGTTGGGTCGGGTGTCAGCTCCTACGAGCAGTACTTC.

There are a few counts of this clonotype. J is TRBJ1-2 and V is TRBV20-1, with 8 positions matching TRBD1. The trim removed 2 bases at V and 7 bases at J, leaving 9 bases unmatched. Germline V lookup: CDR1 DFQATT, CDR2 SNEGSKA (reference sequence). The CDR3 runs 14 residues. CDR3 coding DNA: TGCAGTGCTAGAACGGCAGGGGGCCTATCTGGCTACACCTTC. It is translated as CSARTAGGLSGYTF.

V gene TRBV7-2 combines with J gene TRBJ1-2; D is ambiguous. Germline V gene sequence: CDR1 SGHTA, CDR2 FQGNSA. This CDR3 has 14 amino acids. With 1 base removed from V and 8 bases from J, the gap between germline ends came to 14 bases. In DNA form, the CDR3 reads TGTGCCAGCAGCTTAGAATCTGGGAATGGCGGCTACACCTTC. Protein product: CASSLESGNGGYTF.

This clonotype has more than one count but fewer than ten. The chain joins TRBV20-1 to TRBJ2-7; D gene uncertain. In germline, CDR1 is DFQATT, CDR2 SNEGSKA (reference sequence). There are 13 residues in the CDR3. V gave up 1 base and J gave up 3 bases, with 10 bases separating them. The CDR3 reads CSARVGNDYEQYF. The CDR3 nucleotides read TGCAGTGCTAGAGTAGGGAACGACTACGAGCAGTACTTC.

This clonotype was observed a handful of times. The rearrangement joins TRBV5-1 to TRBJ2-7; TRBD1 aligns across 7 bases. The CDR3 has 14 residues. J gave up 6 bases and V 2 bases, and 8 bases lay outside the gene matches. Germline V gene lookup returns CDR1 SGHRS and CDR2 YFSETQ. The CDR3: CASSFRDSSGEQYF. The CDR3 nucleotides are TGCGCCAGCAGCTTCCGGGACAGCTCGGGCGAGCAGTACTTC.

There are a few counts of this clonotype. The genes are TRBV24-1 and TRBJ2-2; no firm D call. The CDR3 covers 14 residues. CDR1 KGHDR and CDR2 SFDVKD come from the germline V gene. The V end lost 2 bases, the J end lost 6 bases, and 9 bases lay between the germline ends. Here the CDR3 DNA reads TGTGCCACCAGTGATTCTTACTCATCCGGGGAGCTGTTTTTT. It is translated as CATSDSYSSGELFF.

This sequence joins TRBV28 and TRBJ2-5; D might be TRBD1 or TRBD2, each matching 5 bases. Per the germline V gene, CDR1 is MDHEN and CDR2 is SYDVKM. The CDR3 is 14 amino acids. Trimming stripped 3 bases from V and 4 bases from J, with 12 bases between. The DNA for the CDR3 is TGTGCCAGCAGTTTCGGGACCTGGGCAGAGACCCAGTACTTC. This encodes CASSFGTWAETQYF.

Only a few counts were recorded for this clonotype. The chain is built from TRBV7-9 and TRBJ2-1; TRBD1 aligns across 7 bases. In germline, CDR1 is SEHNR, CDR2 FQNEAQ (reference sequence). V shed 3 bases and J 4 bases; nucleotides not matched to a gene: 12. This CDR3 contains 17 residues. CDR3 nucleotides: TGTGCCAGCAGCTTGGGGCCGTCGGGGACAGTATACAATGAGCAGTTCTTC. Protein sequence: CASSLGPSGTVYNEQFF.

This clonotype has only a few counts. This chain joins TRBV7-2 and TRBJ1-1; D remains unclear. This CDR3 comprises 14 residues. The V end lost 8 bases, the J end lost 0 bases, and 13 bases lay between the germline ends. The germline gives CDR1 SGHTA, CDR2 FQGNSA. The CDR3 sequence is CASRRAGMNTEAFF. The CDR3 nucleotides read TGTGCCAGCCGGCGTGCCGGCATGAACACTGAAGCTTTCTTT.

This clonotype was counted between two and nine times. The V gene is TRBV5-1, the J gene TRBJ2-2; D not resolved. V lost 2 bases to trimming and J lost 3 bases, with 8 bases between them. Germline lookup yields CDR1 SGHRS and CDR2 YFSETQ. The length of the CDR3 is 14 residues. CDR3 sequence: CASSFRTYTGELFF. The CDR3 bases are TGCGCCAGCAGCTTTCGAACTTACACCGGGGAGCTGTTTTTT.

The chain carries TRBV20-1 and TRBJ2-1; TRBD2 matches at 13 bases. This CDR3 comprises 15 residues. The V segment lost 5 bases and the J segment 8 bases; nucleotides outside the gene matches: 9. Germline values: CDR1 DFQATT, CDR2 SNEGSKA (reference sequence). This CDR3 is CSAPGLAGAVDEQFF. For the CDR3, the DNA is TGCAGTGCTCCAGGACTAGCGGGAGCGGTGGATGAGCAGTTCTTC.

This clonotype was observed a handful of times. V gene TRBV6-2 or TRBV6-3 combines with J gene TRBJ2-1, with TRBD2 identical over 13 bases. There are 21 residues in the CDR3. After removal of 0 bases from V and 6 bases from J, the junction contained 17 bases not matched to a gene. Germline V gives CDR1 MNHEY, CDR2 SVGEGT. The DNA of the CDR3 is TGTGCCAGCAGTTACTCGATAGGACTAGCGGGAGCCGCGGGAGCCCTCAATGAGCAGTTCTTC. Translating it yields CASSYSIGLAGAAGALNEQFF.

This clonotype was counted a few times. CDR3 DNA: TGTGCCAGCAGCCGAGGGGGGGGAATGGGATACAATGAGCAGTTCTTC. Residues: CASSRGGGMGYNEQFF. The chain uses TRBV7-9 and TRBJ2-1, with a possible D match to TRBD2 (7 bases). Per germline, CDR1 SEHNR and CDR2 FQNEAQ (reference sequence). Deletions cut 5 bases from V and 4 bases from J, with 18 bases between. The CDR3 loop spans 16 amino acids.

The V and J genes are TRBV28 and TRBJ1-6, with D possibly matching TRBD1 (5 bases). V lost 3 bases and J 7 bases, leaving 10 bases between the germline ends. Germline V gene data show CDR1 as MDHEN and CDR2 as SYDVKM. The CDR3 covers 14 residues. CDR3 nucleotides: TGTGCCAGCAGTTTGGTGGGGCCCAATTCACCCCTCCACTTT. This gives the protein CASSLVGPNSPLHF.

This chain uses TRBV7-8 with TRBJ2-1; D possibly matches TRBD1 or TRBD2 (5 bases each). The CDR3 covers 17 residues. Trimming removed 5 bases from V and 3 bases from J, with 20 bases in between. The germline V gene encodes CDR1 SGHVS and CDR2 FQNEAQ. CDR3 DNA: TGTGCCAGCAGCACGAAGGGGTCGGGACGGGGCTACAATGAGCAGTTCTTC. Translated, it gives CASSTKGSGRGYNEQFF. The complete variable domain, with remaining parts taken from reference TRBV7-8 and TRBJ2-1, reads GAGVSQSPRYKVAKRGQDVALRCDPISGHVSLFWYQQALGQGPEFLTYFQNEAQLDKSGLPSDRFFAERPEGSVSTLKIQRTQQEDSAVYLCASSTKGSGRGYNEQFFGPGTRLTVL.

The CDR3 coding sequence is TGTGCCAGCAGCCATACCCACGGGGTCTACAATGAGCAGTTCTTC. The encoded protein is CASSHTHGVYNEQFF. The chain combines TRBV3-1 with TRBJ2-1; possibly TRBD2 for D (5 bases). V gave up 3 bases and J gave up 3 bases, with 12 bases separating them. This CDR3 comprises 15 residues. CDR1 is LGHDT, CDR2 YNNKEL, per germline (reference sequence).

This clonotype has just a few counts. CDR3 sequence: CASSLADRGRGTQYF. Written as DNA, the CDR3 is TGTGCCAGCAGCTTAGCTGACCGGGGAAGGGGGACCCAGTACTTC. The chain has TRBV7-8 and TRBJ2-5, with D perhaps matching TRBD1 or TRBD2 (5 bases each). The CDR3 covers 15 residues. The V gene's germline CDR1 is SGHVS and CDR2 FQNEAQ. V lost 0 bases, J lost 7 bases, and 15 bases lay in between.

The sample holds a few counts of this clonotype. The J gene is TRBJ2-3, the V gene TRBV5-1; TRBD2 agrees at 10 bases. CDR1 is SGHRS and CDR2 is YFSETQ in the germline V gene. CDR3 length: 17 residues. The trim removed 0 bases at V and 2 bases at J, leaving 6 bases unmatched. The CDR3, as DNA: TGCGCCAGCAGCTTGGGACTAGCGGGCCGGATCACAGATACGCAGTATTTT. Translation: CASSLGLAGRITDTQYF.